The 14 T cell receptor beta chains presented below share a single source sample, sequenced in a study of T-cell reconstitution after alpha-beta-depleted transplantation in children. The TCRbeta library was prepared with unique molecular identifiers. One entry per CDR3 protein, called by TCRdb with MiXCR from the PCR reads. In the table there are roughly 570,000 distinct CDR3 sequences, 25% to 30% of which are singletons. The source material was PBMCs, sampled before TCRalphabeta/CD19-depleted stem cell transplant. The source is a boy under three years old with Wiskott-Aldrich syndrome, due to receive a stem cell transplant.

This chain connects TRBV5-1 to TRBJ2-2, with D possibly matching TRBD2 (5 bases). The CDR3 has 13 residues. The V end was cut by 4 bases, the J end by 3 bases, with 7 bases between. Germline CDR1 and CDR2: SGHRS and YFSETQ. CDR3 residues: CASSKLDTGELFF. The CDR3 DNA reads as TGCGCCAGCAGCAAACTAGACACCGGGGAGCTGTTTTTT.

The chain recombines TRBV29-1 with TRBJ2-3; no reliable D call. V lost 3 bases to trimming and J lost 2 bases, with 3 bases between them. This CDR3 region has 11 residues. Germline V lookup: CDR1 SQVTM, CDR2 ANQGSEA. This CDR3 is CSVDVTDTQYF. The CDR3 DNA reads TGCAGCGTTGATGTCACAGATACGCAGTATTTT.

In this sample, this clonotype turned up a few times. This CDR3 is CSAREAGTSGNFYNEQFF. In DNA, the CDR3 is TGCAGTGCTAGAGAGGCAGGGACTAGCGGGAACTTTTACAATGAGCAGTTCTTC. The V and J genes are TRBV20-1 and TRBJ2-1; 13 bases are a match to TRBD2. From germline, CDR1 is DFQATT and CDR2 SNEGSKA (reference sequence). The CDR3 extends over 18 amino acids. J gave up 4 bases and V 0 bases, and 9 bases lay outside the gene matches.

The rearrangement links TRBV9 to TRBJ2-5; the D call may be TRBD1 or TRBD2 (7 bases each). Germline CDR1 and CDR2: SGDLS and YYNGEE. V lost 0 bases and J lost 1, with 16 bases in between. The CDR3 is made up of 17 amino acids. The chain's CDR3 is CASSVGGGTEPQETQYF. CDR3 coding DNA: TGTGCCAGCAGCGTAGGGGGAGGGACAGAGCCCCAAGAGACCCAGTACTTC.

A few counts support this clonotype. The V and J genes are TRBV5-4 and TRBJ2-3; a possible D gene is TRBD2 (5 bases). V was shortened by 4 bases and J by 4 bases, with 13 bases between the two germline ends. Per the germline V gene, CDR1 is SGHNT and CDR2 is YYREEE (reference sequence). This CDR3 spans 14 amino acids. CDR3 loop: CASSRTVFADTQYF. CDR3 sequence (DNA): TGTGCCAGCAGCCGGACTGTTTTTGCAGATACGCAGTATTTT.

This clonotype turned up a few times. V gene TRBV28 combines with J gene TRBJ2-7; D gene ambiguous. Trimming cost V 6 bases and J 3 bases, with 9 bases left between them. The germline V gene encodes CDR1 MDHEN and CDR2 SYDVKM. CDR3 length equals 12 residues. CDR3: CASRPTDYEQYF. CDR3 coding DNA: TGTGCCAGCAGACCTACAGACTACGAGCAGTACTTC.

The chain is built from TRBV12-3 or TRBV12-4 and TRBJ1-5; D ambiguous. The length of the CDR3 is 14 residues. Trimming removed 3 bases from V and 3 bases from J, with 9 bases in between. CDR3 in amino acids: CASSFRRNNQPQHF. The DNA of the CDR3 is TGTGCCAGCAGTTTTAGACGGAACAATCAGCCCCAGCATTTT.

The chain recombines TRBV5-1 with TRBJ2-1; TRBD2 agrees at 8 bases. J lost 2 bases, V lost 8 bases, and 6 bases had no gene match. The CDR3 covers 14 residues. Germline assignment: CDR1 SGHRS and CDR2 YFSETQ. CDR3 sequence (DNA): TGCGCCAGTTTCGCGGGAGGCCCCTACAATGAGCAGTTCTTC. It specifies CASFAGGPYNEQFF.

This clonotype has more than one count but fewer than ten. The chain combines TRBV28 with TRBJ2-1; 8 nucleotides align to TRBD1. V lost 5 bases to trimming and J lost 5 bases; unmatched junction nucleotides: 11. Germline CDR1 reads MDHEN; CDR2 reads SYDVKM. The CDR3 is 16 amino acids. CDR3 DNA: TGTGCCAGCAGTCGAACAGGGGGGCTTTTCCACAATGAGCAGTTCTTC. Translating it yields CASSRTGGLFHNEQFF.

The rearrangement joins TRBV5-5 to TRBJ1-5, with a possible D match to TRBD1 (5 bases). The CDR3 contains 14 residues. Germline CDR1 SGHKS, CDR2 YYEKEE (reference sequence). V lost 4 bases and J 6 bases, leaving 14 bases between the germline ends. Here the CDR3 DNA reads TGTGCCAGCAGCCCCGGGGGGGTTCGTCAGCCCCAGCATTTT. It yields the protein CASSPGGVRQPQHF.

This chain joins TRBV14 and TRBJ2-7, with a tentative D call TRBD1 (6 bases). CDR1 and CDR2 (germline): SGHDN, FVKESK. The germline V and J ends were trimmed by 5 bases and 0 bases, with 11 bases remaining between them. The length of the CDR3 is 14 residues. The CDR3 nucleotides read TGTGCCAGCAGCATTAGGACAGCCTCCTACGAGCAGTACTTC. Its translation: CASSIRTASYEQYF.

Of note for this clonotype: A much larger clone lies a single base off, so this may be a read error. The chain carries TRBV7-2 and TRBJ1-2, with 7 bases identical to TRBD1. Looked up from germline, CDR1 is SGHTA and CDR2 is FQGNSA. J was trimmed by 4 bases and V by 5 bases; bases with no gene match: 4. This CDR3 comprises 13 residues. CDR3 sequence (DNA): TGTGCCAGCAGCCACGACAGGGTCTATGGCTACACCTTC. This translates into CASSHDRVYGYTF.

This clonotype was seen more than once but under ten times. The gene calls are TRBV20-1 and TRBJ2-1, with 7 bases that match TRBD2. The CDR3 is 12 amino acids. J lost 6 bases, V lost 2 bases, and 1 base had no gene match. Germline-derived CDR1 and CDR2 are DFQATT and SNEGSKA (reference sequence). The CDR3 spells CSARTGGNEQFF. The DNA of the CDR3 is TGCAGTGCTAGAACGGGAGGCAATGAGCAGTTCTTC.

This clonotype occurred a few times. The chain couples TRBV20-1 to TRBJ2-5, with TRBD2 identical over 11 bases. With 7 bases clipped from V and 3 bases from J, the junction kept 10 bases outside the gene matches. The CDR3 length is 15 residues. Per germline, CDR1 DFQATT and CDR2 SNEGSKA (reference sequence). The DNA of the CDR3 is TGCAGTGTTAGCACGCCGACTAGCGGGGAAGAGACCCAGTACTTC. Protein product: CSVSTPTSGEETQYF.